The clone carrying this T cell receptor beta chain has at least ten counts. What it binds is unknown. The CDR3 end is not reached by the read, which stops 3 residues before it; the germline J gene fills it in. This sample was included in a study of T cell clonality in common variable immunodeficiency. V shed 2 bases and J shed 2 bases, with 9 bases lying between them. Germline values: CDR1 DFQATT, CDR2 SNEGSKA (reference sequence). The CDR3 is 13 residues long. The study's findings and limits: What drives increased CVID clonality needs T cell subpopulation sequencing. Reportedly, TCR beta sequences from common variable immunodeficiency showed fewer deletions and N-nucleotide insertions.

Most patients and controls had Caucasian heritage. CVID and control samples used equivalent genomic DNA input. Profiled with immunoSEQ multiplex PCR; TCRdb holds only in-frame clones, not every one. The sample counts about 52,000 clones, none seen once; the ten largest own around 2%. The origin of this receptor is a person aged 18 to 70 in good health. The chain links TRBV20-1 to TRBJ2-5, with D possibly matching TRBD2 (6 bases). The sample consisted of peripheral blood mononuclear cells. The CDR3 loop reads CSARLGLQETQYF. The CDR3 bases that were read are TGCAGTGCTAGATTAGGACTACAAGAGACC.